The 4 T cell receptor beta chains below come from one sample, sequenced in a study of blood T cell repertoires in COVID-19. Profiled with immunoSEQ multiplex PCR; TCRdb holds only in-frame clones, not every one. The sample records a few hundred thousand clones, about 91% being singletons. The specimen was peripheral blood. These TCRs come from a woman younger than 45 who had recovered from COVID-19.

V is TRBV12-3 or TRBV12-4 and J is TRBJ1-2, with D possibly being TRBD1 (6 bases). The CDR3 contains 13 residues. Trimming stripped 6 bases from V and 4 bases from J, with 12 bases between. The CDR3 loop is CASSIRGGYGYTF. The CDR3 nucleotides are TGTGCCAGCAGCATCAGGGGTGGCTATGGCTACACCTTC.

This clone has just a few counts. In DNA, the CDR3 is TGTGCCAGCAGCGTAGGCGTAGCAACTAATGAAAAACTGTTTTTT. Residues: CASSVGVATNEKLFF. The chain couples TRBV9 to TRBJ1-4; D gene uncertain. The V gene's germline CDR1 is SGDLS and CDR2 YYNGEE. The germline V and J ends were trimmed by 0 bases and 0 bases, with 6 bases remaining between them. This CDR3 spans 15 amino acids.

This sequence joins TRBV29-1 and TRBJ1-4; 7 positions agree with TRBD1. The germline CDR1 and CDR2 sequences are SQVTM and ANQGSEA. The V gene end was trimmed by 6 bases and the J gene end by 1 base; junction bases not matched to a gene: 2. This CDR3 contains 13 residues. This chain's CDR3 is CSVTGVTNEKLFF. For the CDR3, the DNA is TGCAGCGTCACAGGGGTAACTAATGAAAAACTGTTTTTT.

The CDR3 region has the DNA TGTGCCATCAGTGAGAGGGGGCCTGGCACTGAAGCTTTCTTT. This gives the protein CAISERGPGTEAFF. J is TRBJ1-1 and V is TRBV10-3; TRBD1 matches at 7 bases. The CDR3 totals 14 residues. Germline V CDR1 and CDR2: ENHRY, SYGVKD. V lost 2 bases and J lost 4; bases outside the gene matches: 4.